This T cell receptor beta chain stems from a study of blood T cell repertoires in COVID-19. Study at large: Samples came from the United States, Italy and Spain, spanning acute and convalescent COVID-19. PBMCs, B-cell-depleted T cells, or T cells provided the cDNA or gDNA that made up the material.

Study processing details: Using reference gene primer amplification, nucleated cell counts were estimated. The assay was immunoSEQ multiplex PCR, and TCRdb's table has in-frame clones only and misses some. V, J and clone size were drawn from that table, and D and trimming were deduced from the DNA. The repertoire has about 200,000 clones, 88% of them found once; the top ten carry around 1.5%. Germline-derived CDR1 and CDR2 are MRHNA and SNTAGT. The V end lost 6 bases, the J end lost 3 bases, and 14 bases lay between the germline ends. The CDR3 sequence is 14 residues long. The receptor's source is a young man with active or convalescent COVID-19. Sequenced material: peripheral blood. This chain connects TRBV6-4 to TRBJ1-1, with D possibly being TRBD1 (5 bases). This chain's CDR3 is CASSRTLDHTEAFF. The CDR3 nucleotides read TGTGCCAGCAGCCGGACATTGGACCACACTGAAGCTTTCTTT.